The 16 T cell receptor beta chains given below trace back to one sample, sequenced in a study of Graves' ophthalmopathy and Graves' hyperthyroidism. Amplified material comprised TCR beta CDR3 regions derived from RNA transcripts. Following a first-round RT-PCR that used HTBI primers, a second-round multiplex PCR was carried out. In TCRdb, the multiplex PCR reads were re-called with MiXCR into one record per CDR3 protein. The table includes hundreds of thousands of distinct CDR3 sequences, roughly 21% detected once. Sequencing was done on a sample of peripheral blood. Receptor source: a woman aged 18-29 years with stable Graves' hyperthyroidism.

In its sample, this clonotype was seen many times. Here the CDR3 DNA reads TGTGCCAGCAGCCTCGGACAGACGGCCCAAGAGACCCAGTACTTC. Protein: CASSLGQTAQETQYF. This chain uses TRBV12-3 or TRBV12-4 with TRBJ2-5; maybe TRBD1 (6 bases). Trimming removed 6 bases from V and 1 base from J, with 15 bases in between. The CDR3 runs 15 residues.

This clonotype showed up just once. J is TRBJ1-3 and V is TRBV11-2; unclear D gene. Deletions cut 0 bases from V and 4 bases from J, with 10 bases between. This CDR3 region has 15 residues. Germline V CDR1 and CDR2: SGHAT, FQNNGV. The CDR3: CASSLDSAPGNTIYF. The CDR3 DNA sequence: TGTGCCAGCAGCTTAGATTCGGCACCCGGAAACACCATATATTTT.

With regard to this clonotype: Given the absence of the conserved phenylalanine or tryptophan at the CDR3 end, a read error is likely. This chain uses TRBV29-1 with TRBJ2-2; D is perhaps TRBD2 (7 bases). Trimming stripped 5 bases from V and 0 bases from J, with 13 bases between. The CDR3 contains 15 residues. From germline, CDR1 is SQVTM and CDR2 ANQGSEA. The CDR3 loop reads CSVWGGGTNTGELFV. The CDR3 DNA is TGCAGCGTTTGGGGGGGCGGGACGAACACCGGGGAGCTGTTTGTT.

In nucleotides, the CDR3 is TGTGCCAGTACCCACGACAGGGGGTTAAACATTCAGTACTTC. Translated, it gives CASTHDRGLNIQYF. This sequence joins TRBV19 and TRBJ2-4; 9 bases line up with TRBD1. The CDR3 has 14 residues. Looked up from germline, CDR1 is LNHDA and CDR2 is SQIVND (reference sequence). The V and J ends lost 7 bases and 6 bases, in that order; junction bases with no gene match: 7.

This chain connects TRBV7-6 to TRBJ1-1; TRBD1 aligns across 9 bases. Trimming cost V 1 base and J 6 bases; bases outside gene matches: 6. The CDR3 is 15 amino acids. Per germline, CDR1 SGHVS and CDR2 FNYEAQ. The CDR3 DNA sequence: TGTGCCAGCAGCTTAGGGGGACAGGGAGGGTCTGAAGCTTTCTTT. Translated: CASSLGGQGGSEAFF.

In this sample, this clonotype turned up many times. CDR3 sequence reads: CASSLSWGGSGNTIYF. The CDR3 DNA reads as TGTGCCAGCAGCTTATCCTGGGGGGGCTCTGGAAACACCATATATTTT. The chain has TRBV12-3 or TRBV12-4 and TRBJ1-3, with a possible D match to TRBD1 (5 bases). V was shortened by 6 bases and J by 0 bases, with 15 bases between the two germline ends. This CDR3 comprises 16 residues.

The V gene is TRBV20-1, the J gene TRBJ2-7, with TRBD2 matching 12 bases. With V trimmed by 6 bases and J by 4 bases, 7 bases remained unmatched. The germline gives CDR1 DFQATT, CDR2 SNEGSKA (reference sequence). The CDR3 loop spans 14 amino acids. In nucleotides, the CDR3 is TGCAGTGCAGACCTAGCGGGAGGGTCGTACGAGCAGTACTTC. It codes for CSADLAGGSYEQYF.

This clonotype was seen repeatedly, ten times or more. The chain combines TRBV7-9 with TRBJ1-5; D is uncertain. The CDR3 runs 14 residues. CDR1 is SEHNR, CDR2 FQNEAQ, per germline (reference sequence). Deletions cut 1 base from V and 2 bases from J, with 6 bases between. The CDR3 loop reads CASSLDSGNQPQHF. The CDR3 region has the DNA TGTGCCAGCAGCTTAGACAGCGGCAATCAGCCCCAGCATTTT.

This clonotype was seen at least ten times. This chain links TRBV12-5 with TRBJ2-2, with 9 bases lining up with TRBD1. Germline lookup yields CDR1 LGHNT and CDR2 FRNRAP. J gave up 5 bases and V 3 bases, and 7 bases lay outside the gene matches. This CDR3 contains 16 residues. CDR3 sequence reads: CASGLTGGGRTGELFF. CDR3 DNA: TGTGCTAGTGGTTTAACAGGGGGCGGTCGGACCGGGGAGCTGTTTTTT.

This clonotype was detected ten times or more. The chain joins TRBV5-1 to TRBJ2-7, with unresolved D. The CDR3 loop spans 15 amino acids. Trimming took 2 bases from V and 2 from J, leaving 14 bases between them. Germline loops: CDR1 SGHRS, CDR2 YFSETQ. The CDR3 protein is CASSLGPTTTYEQYF. DNA for the CDR3: TGCGCCAGCAGCTTAGGGCCAACAACAACCTACGAGCAGTACTTC.

The J gene is TRBJ2-7, the V gene TRBV28; D call uncertain. Germline loops: CDR1 MDHEN, CDR2 SYDVKM. V dropped 8 bases and J dropped 3 bases, with 17 bases sitting between them. The CDR3 covers 14 residues. CDR3: CASCNIQASYEQYF. Here the CDR3 DNA reads TGTGCCAGCTGTAATATCCAGGCTAGCTACGAGCAGTACTTC.

As for this clonotype: The conserved final phenylalanine or tryptophan is absent from the CDR3, which likely points to a read error. The DNA is omitted, as the CDR3 cannot be located on it reliably, and the CDR3 follows TCRdb's listing. The chain is built from TRBV6-1 and TRBJ2-2. The germline CDR1 and CDR2 sequences are MNHNS and SASEGT. The CDR3 is 14 amino acids long, termini counted. CDR3 region: CASSPVSDTGELCL.

This clonotype was detected many times. The chain uses TRBV25-1 and TRBJ2-7, with D tentatively TRBD2 (6 bases). Germline CDR1 is MGHDK and CDR2 is SYGVNS. The CDR3 spans 12 residues. V was shortened by 6 bases and J by 2 bases, with 8 bases between the two germline ends. CDR3 sequence: CASSGRAYEQYF. CDR3 sequence (DNA): TGTGCCAGCAGCGGGAGAGCCTACGAGCAGTACTTC.

This clonotype was detected ten times or more. V is TRBV6-1 and J is TRBJ1-2, with TRBD1 matching 7 bases. The germline CDR1 and CDR2 sequences are MNHNS and SASEGT. V lost 2 bases, J lost 1 base, and 4 bases stayed unmatched. The CDR3 spans 15 residues. CDR3 sequence: CASSERTGDNYGYTF. CDR3 in DNA: TGTGCCAGCAGTGAAAGGACAGGAGATAACTATGGCTACACCTTC.

This clonotype showed up many times. The J gene is TRBJ2-2, the V gene TRBV12-3 or TRBV12-4; possible D gene TRBD2, 6 bases. Trimming removed 2 bases at V and 6 bases at J, with 16 bases between. The CDR3 is made up of 16 amino acids. CDR3 residues: CASSLSGRPVPGELFF. Here the CDR3 DNA reads TGTGCCAGCAGTTTAAGTGGGAGGCCCGTGCCCGGGGAGCTGTTTTTT.

The chain joins TRBV5-1 to TRBJ2-2; tentatively, D is TRBD1 or TRBD2 (5 bases each). The CDR3 totals 14 residues. With 0 bases removed from V and 5 bases from J, the gap between germline ends came to 8 bases. Germline assignment: CDR1 SGHRS and CDR2 YFSETQ. CDR3 region: CASSLGGSTGELFF. DNA for the CDR3: TGCGCCAGCAGCTTGGGGGGGTCGACCGGGGAGCTGTTTTTT.